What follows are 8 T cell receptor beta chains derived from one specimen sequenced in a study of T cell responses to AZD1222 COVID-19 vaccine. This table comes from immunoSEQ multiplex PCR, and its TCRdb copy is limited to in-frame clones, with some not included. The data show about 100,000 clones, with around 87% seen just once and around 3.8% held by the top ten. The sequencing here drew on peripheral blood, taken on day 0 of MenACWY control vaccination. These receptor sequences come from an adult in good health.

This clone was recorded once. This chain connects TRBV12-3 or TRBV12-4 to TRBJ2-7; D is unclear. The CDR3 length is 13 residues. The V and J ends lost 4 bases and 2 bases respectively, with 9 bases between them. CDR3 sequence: CASSYTEAYEQYF. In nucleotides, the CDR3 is TGTGCCAGCAGTTATACAGAGGCCTACGAGCAGTACTTC.

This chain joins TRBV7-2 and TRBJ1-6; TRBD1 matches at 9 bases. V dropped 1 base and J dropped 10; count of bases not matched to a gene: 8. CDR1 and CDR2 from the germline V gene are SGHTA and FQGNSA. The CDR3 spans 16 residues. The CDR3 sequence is CASSLGLRDRDSPLHF. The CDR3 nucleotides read TGTGCCAGCAGCTTAGGTCTACGGGACAGGGACTCACCCCTCCACTTT.

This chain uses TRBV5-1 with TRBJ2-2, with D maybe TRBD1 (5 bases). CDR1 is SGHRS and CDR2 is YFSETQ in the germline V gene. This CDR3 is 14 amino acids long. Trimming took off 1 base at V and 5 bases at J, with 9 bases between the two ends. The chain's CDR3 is CASSLTRQTGELFF. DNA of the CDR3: TGCGCCAGCAGCTTGACCCGACAGACCGGGGAGCTGTTTTTT.

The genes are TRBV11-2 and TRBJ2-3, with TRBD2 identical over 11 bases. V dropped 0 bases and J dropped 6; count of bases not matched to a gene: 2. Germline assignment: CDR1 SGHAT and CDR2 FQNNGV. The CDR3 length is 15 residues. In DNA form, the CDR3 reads TGTGCCAGCAGCTTAGATATAGCGGGGGGGGATACGCAGTATTTT. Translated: CASSLDIAGGDTQYF. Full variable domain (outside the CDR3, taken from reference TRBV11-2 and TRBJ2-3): EAGVAQSPRYKIIEKRQSVAFWCNPISGHATLYWYQQILGQGPKLLIQFQNNGVVDDSQLPKDRFSAERLKGVDSTLKIQPAKLEDSAVYLCASSLDIAGGDTQYFGPGTRLTVL.

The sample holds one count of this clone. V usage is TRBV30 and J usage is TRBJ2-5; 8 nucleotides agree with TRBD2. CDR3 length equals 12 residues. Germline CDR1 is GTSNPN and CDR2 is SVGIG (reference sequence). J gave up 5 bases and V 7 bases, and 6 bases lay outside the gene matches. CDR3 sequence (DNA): TGTGCCTCGATACTAGCGGCCGAGACCCAGTACTTC. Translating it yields CASILAAETQYF. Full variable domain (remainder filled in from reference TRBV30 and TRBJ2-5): SQTIHQWPATLVQPVGSPLSLECTVEGTSNPNLYWYRQAAGRGLQLLFYSVGIGQISSEVPQNLSASRPQDRQFILSSKKLLLSDSGFYLCASILAAETQYFGPGTRLLVL.

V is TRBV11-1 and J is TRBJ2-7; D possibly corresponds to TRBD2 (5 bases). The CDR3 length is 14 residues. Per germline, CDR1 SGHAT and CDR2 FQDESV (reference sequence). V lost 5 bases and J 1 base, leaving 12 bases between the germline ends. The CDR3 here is CASSPQTGSYEQYF. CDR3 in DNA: TGTGCCAGCAGCCCCCAGACGGGGTCCTACGAGCAGTACTTC.

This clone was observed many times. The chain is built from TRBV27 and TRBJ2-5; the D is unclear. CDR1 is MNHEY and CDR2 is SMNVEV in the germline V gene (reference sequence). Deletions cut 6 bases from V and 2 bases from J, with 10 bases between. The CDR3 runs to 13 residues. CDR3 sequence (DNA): TGTGCCAGCAGCCGCCGGCCGCAAGAGACCCAGTACTTC. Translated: CASSRRPQETQYF.

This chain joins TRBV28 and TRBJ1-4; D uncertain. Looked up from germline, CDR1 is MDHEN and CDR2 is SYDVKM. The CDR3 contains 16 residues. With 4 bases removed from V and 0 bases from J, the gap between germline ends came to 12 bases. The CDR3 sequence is CASSSSSFATNEKLFF. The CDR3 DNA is TGTGCCAGCAGTTCCTCGAGCTTTGCAACTAATGAAAAACTGTTTTTT. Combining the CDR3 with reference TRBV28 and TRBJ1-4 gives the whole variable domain DVKVTQSSRYLVKRTGEKVFLECVQDMDHENMFWYRQDPGLGLRLIYFSYDVKMKEKGDIPEGYSVSREKKERFSLILESASTNQTSMYLCASSSSSFATNEKLFFGSGTQLSVL.